This TCR beta chain was recovered during a study of CD8+ T cells in alopecia areata (dated by TCRdb to the late 2010s). A note on the overall study: Treated patients were enrolled in an open-label pilot trial of oral tofacitinib at 5 to 10 mg twice daily for moderate-to-severe alopecia areata. RNA was obtained with the PAXgene miRNA kit for fixed scalp, the miRNeasy kit for PBMCs, and the RNeasy kit for mouse skin. In both human patients and the C3H/HeJ mouse model, the study applied high-throughput TCRbeta sequencing to look at T cell clonal expansion in alopecia areata. Tofacitinib-treated patients had biopsies at baseline and at 4 and 24 weeks of treatment, with a later scalp biopsy in several patients. TCRbeta CDR3 regions were amplified by immunoSEQ multiplex PCR using 35 Vbeta forward and 13 Jbeta reverse primers. Human TCRbeta sequencing covered scalp tissue and sorted CD4+ and CD8+ peripheral blood T cells from patchy and totalis/universalis alopecia areata patients and healthy controls. Scalp clonality was compared across normal scalp (n=4), patchy alopecia areata scalp (n=8), and alopecia totalis/universalis scalp (n=8). Disease severity in treated patients was measured with the SALT score, which quantifies the percentage of affected scalp surface area. Tofacitinib was given for 6 to 18 months, followed by 6 months of follow-up off drug to assess delayed response and recurrence.

Details on this clone: Its binding antigen is unknown. No base qualities exist here, and no much larger clone lies one base off it.

The intended sense of this specimen's time point label: around 26 weeks on oral tofacitinib. The sample's treatment or condition label, decoded: oral pan-JAK inhibitor, 5-10 mg twice daily. From alopecia areata patients, peripheral blood was collected along with lesional scalp punch biopsies. After PBMCs were isolated by density centrifugation and stained for CD3, CD4 and CD8, a FACSAria was used to sort CD4+ and CD8+ T cells. The library relied on the immunoSEQ multiplex PCR assay. RNA was extracted from all samples and reverse transcribed into cDNA as template for TCR sequencing. SuperScript III was used for first-strand cDNA synthesis, primed with a 2:1 mix of oligo-dT and random hexamers. Amplification bias was assessed with a synthetic immune receptor repertoire, and residual bias was removed computationally. As for the original processing: Raw reads were preprocessed to remove errors, and CDR3 was defined by IMGT conventions from the conserved cysteine to phenylalanine. Clonality was computed as 1 minus the Shannon entropy, with the entropy normalized by log2 of the number of productive unique TCRs. Scalp TCRbeta sequences were cross-referenced with sorted blood CD4 and CD8 repertoires so that the CD4 or CD8 identity of scalp clones could be inferred. Held by TCRdb, this immuneACCESS table contains in-frame sequences only and omits some clones. Under half of the omission traces to an unresolved V gene where checked; the cause of the rest is unknown. V and J calls and clone size are those listed in that table; D and trimming were worked out from the DNA. The sample has 250,000 to 300,000 clones on record, roughly 60% of them singletons. The top ten clonotypes cover approximately 2% of the sample.

Here is what the overall study found, with its caveats: Lesional scalp, especially in alopecia totalis/universalis, showed higher clonality and more expanded CD8+ clones than normal scalp, suggesting antigenic drive. Unlike mouse skin, where gammadelta T cells dominate, normal human skin contains resident alphabeta T cells that get sequenced too, which complicates analysis of the scalp TCR repertoire. Many expanded lesional clones persisted in scalp and blood during tofacitinib treatment, which may partly explain relapse after stopping treatment. Shared TCR sequences between patients were less evident than in mice, which may be partly attributable to HLA diversity in the patient population. Because the treated cohort was small and had only one nonresponder, larger studies are needed to examine links between baseline CD8+ expansion and response. Tofacitinib significantly lowered scalp clonality and the number of expanded CD8+ clones among the top 100 scalp clones.

Trimming at the junction amounts to 3 bases on V and 6 bases on J, and the germline ends lie 11 bases apart. Including the terminal cysteine and phenylalanine, the CDR3 comprises 12 residues. The DNA shown is the 36-base CDR3, in frame from base 1. CDR1 and CDR2 are drawn from the germline V gene (reference sequence): GTSNPN, SVGIG. The source of this sequence is a human donor with alopecia areata. Specimen: CD4+ T cells sorted from blood, collected at week 24, from a patient treated with tofacitinib. The chain is assembled from TRBV30 and TRBJ1-2; the D region possibly corresponds to TRBD1 (5 bases align). The DNA is as follows: TGTGCCTGGAGGGCAGGGTGGGATGGCTACACCTTC. It specifies CAWRAGWDGYTF.